These 17 T cell receptor beta chains were sequenced from one sample in a study of a mutant IDH1 vaccine in newly diagnosed glioma. Time point specified: week 5, during vaccination. The vaccine gave 300 ug of a 20-mer mutant IDH1 peptide subcutaneously per dose. No antigens are known for them. TCRdb's table, derived via immunoSEQ multiplex PCR, lists solely in-frame clones and lacks some. The table shows around 34,000 clones, with around 60% occurring only once. Sequenced here: PBMCs, sampled from a glioma patient whose treatment included an IDH1 peptide vaccine. Source of these receptors: a woman aged 18-29 years with glioma.

V is TRBV7-2 and J is TRBJ2-7, with D possibly TRBD1 on 6 matching bases. Trimming cost V 1 base and J 6 bases, with 16 bases left between them. From germline, CDR1 is SGHTA and CDR2 FQGNSA. The CDR3 contains 15 residues. CDR3 loop: CASSLGGPQGSEQYF. The CDR3, as DNA: TGTGCCAGCAGCTTAGGGGGGCCCCAGGGCAGCGAGCAGTACTTC.

Written as DNA, the CDR3 is TGTGCCAGCAGCTTAGATAAGCAGGGGAATTCCTACGAGCAGTACTTC. This encodes CASSLDKQGNSYEQYF. The chain links TRBV7-9 to TRBJ2-7; perhaps TRBD1 as D (6 bases). Per germline, CDR1 SEHNR and CDR2 FQNEAQ (reference sequence). Trimming removed 1 base at V and 1 base at J, with 14 bases between. This CDR3 contains 16 residues.

The V gene is TRBV5-4, the J gene TRBJ2-3; D uncertain. Germline V lookup: CDR1 SGHNT, CDR2 YYREEE (reference sequence). Trimming took off 1 base at V and 3 bases at J, with 12 bases between the two ends. This CDR3 spans 15 amino acids. CDR3 nucleotide sequence: TGTGCCAGCAGCTTGCGCGGTGGTTATACAGATACGCAGTATTTT. This encodes CASSLRGGYTDTQYF.

The chain employs TRBV6-4 and TRBJ1-1, with 7 bases that match TRBD1. Germline V gives CDR1 MRHNA, CDR2 SNTAGT. The CDR3 spans 14 residues. V lost 5 bases to trimming and J lost 1 base; unmatched junction nucleotides: 4. CDR3 bases: TGTGCCAGCAGTAGGACAGGAGGGAACACTGAAGCTTTCTTT. Protein: CASSRTGGNTEAFF.

The DNA for the CDR3 is TGTGCCAGCAGCAATTACCGACTAGCGGGGAGTACCTACGAGCAGTACTTC. Its translation: CASSNYRLAGSTYEQYF. The chain links TRBV7-2 to TRBJ2-7, with 11 bases aligning to TRBD2. J gave up 2 bases and V 5 bases, and 11 bases lay outside the gene matches. The CDR3 extends over 17 amino acids. Germline lookup yields CDR1 SGHTA and CDR2 FQGNSA.

A single count supports this clone. This chain joins TRBV7-3 and TRBJ2-1; 12 bases align to TRBD2. The CDR3 is made up of 15 amino acids. Trimming at V came to 5 bases and at J to 7 bases, leaving 6 bases not matched to a gene. Germline CDR1 and CDR2: SGHTA and FQGTGA. The CDR3 DNA sequence: TGTGCCAGCAGCGCGCGGACTAGCGGGACGAATGAGCAGTTCTTC. Its protein is CASSARTSGTNEQFF. The entire variable domain, with the rest obtained from reference TRBV7-3 and TRBJ2-1, is as follows: GAGVSQTPSNKVTEKGKYVELRCDPISGHTALYWYRQSLGQGPEFLIYFQGTGAADDSGLPNDRFFAVRPEGSVSTLKIQRTERGDSAVYLCASSARTSGTNEQFFGPGTRLTVL.

This chain uses TRBV10-3 with TRBJ1-1; tentatively, D is TRBD1 (5 bases). This CDR3 spans 12 amino acids. Deletions cut 10 bases from V and 1 base from J, with 10 bases between. Germline CDR1 and CDR2: ENHRY and SYGVKD. DNA for the CDR3: TGTGCCACCTCCGGGACGAACACTGAAGCTTTCTTT. Protein product: CATSGTNTEAFF.

The chain links TRBV7-2 to TRBJ2-3, with D maybe TRBD2 (6 bases). Trimming stripped 1 base from V and 2 bases from J, with 10 bases between. The germline V gene has CDR1 SGHTA and CDR2 FQGNSA. The CDR3 contains 15 residues. The DNA for the CDR3 is TGTGCCAGCAGCTTAGTAGCGGTGTTCACAGATACGCAGTATTTT. It is translated as CASSLVAVFTDTQYF.

The chain links TRBV7-9 to TRBJ1-2, with D possibly TRBD1 on 6 matching bases. The V gene's germline CDR1 is SEHNR and CDR2 FQNEAQ (reference sequence). The V end lost 5 bases, the J end lost 0 bases, and 19 bases lay between the germline ends. The CDR3 covers 17 residues. In DNA form, the CDR3 reads TGTGCCAGCAGCCCGGGGCAGGGGCTGAGGTCTAACTATGGCTACACCTTC. Translated: CASSPGQGLRSNYGYTF.

The chain couples TRBV7-9 to TRBJ2-2, with 9 bases aligning to TRBD1. V lost 1 base and J lost 6; bases outside the gene matches: 3. Germline assignment: CDR1 SEHNR and CDR2 FQNEAQ (reference sequence). This CDR3 has 15 amino acids. In DNA, the CDR3 is TGTGCCAGCAGCTTAGGGACAGGGGATTCCGGGGAGCTGTTTTTT. Protein product: CASSLGTGDSGELFF.

The genes are TRBV15 and TRBJ2-7, with D hard to call. The CDR3 extends over 18 amino acids. The V end was cut by 0 bases, the J end by 0 bases, with 18 bases between. In germline, CDR1 is LNHNV, CDR2 YYDKDF (reference sequence). The CDR3 bases are TGTGCCACCAGCAGAGATTTCGGCAGTTGGTCCTTCTCCTACGAGCAGTACTTC. Residues: CATSRDFGSWSFSYEQYF.

The rearrangement links TRBV27 to TRBJ2-1, with 9 bases that match TRBD1. V was pared by 3 bases and J by 1 base, with 1 base of the junction left unmatched. The CDR3 totals 15 residues. The germline V gene has CDR1 MNHEY and CDR2 SMNVEV (reference sequence). CDR3 region: CASSLDRGSYNEQFF. In DNA form, the CDR3 reads TGTGCCAGCAGTTTGGACAGGGGATCCTACAATGAGCAGTTCTTC.

The rearrangement joins TRBV5-4 to TRBJ2-5; D is unresolved. The DNA end lines up better with TRBJ2-7; the J call may be wrong. Per germline, CDR1 SGHNT and CDR2 YYREEE (reference sequence). The CDR3 extends over 12 amino acids. Written as DNA, the CDR3 is TGTGCCAGCAGCTCTACCCCCTCCGAGCAGTACTTC. It codes for CASSSTPSEQYF.

The chain has TRBV5-1 and TRBJ1-5; 7 bases agree with TRBD1. Germline CDR1 SGHRS, CDR2 YFSETQ. Trimming cost V 7 bases and J 1 base; bases outside gene matches: 8. The CDR3 length is 15 residues. The CDR3 nucleotides are TGCGCCAGCCGACCCGGGGGACAGAGCAATCAGCCCCAGCATTTT. Protein: CASRPGGQSNQPQHF.

The CDR3 DNA reads as TGTGCCAGCAGGCCTGACAGACACCCCTACGAGCAGTACTTC. This translates into CASRPDRHPYEQYF. The rearrangement joins TRBV7-9 to TRBJ2-7, with D possibly matching TRBD1 (5 bases). Germline CDR1 and CDR2: SEHNR and FQNEAQ (reference sequence). The V end lost 6 bases, the J end lost 2 bases, and 14 bases lay between the germline ends. The CDR3 totals 14 residues.

J is TRBJ2-7 and V is TRBV25-1; no clear D gene. Germline V lookup: CDR1 MGHDK, CDR2 SYGVNS. Trimming removed 7 bases at V and 9 bases at J, with 13 bases between. CDR3 length equals 11 residues. CDR3 sequence: CASNSLVGQYF. CDR3 DNA: TGTGCCAGCAACTCCTTGGTCGGGCAGTACTTC.

The V call is TRBV4-1, the J call TRBJ2-7; D is ambiguous. The CDR3 extends over 14 amino acids. V shed 4 bases and J shed 4 bases, with 14 bases lying between them. Germline lookup yields CDR1 MGHRA and CDR2 YSYEKL. CDR3 loop: CASSPKNGDYEQYF. DNA of the CDR3: TGCGCCAGCAGCCCAAAAAATGGAGATTACGAGCAGTACTTC.